This record concerns one T cell receptor (beta chain) sequence. This sample stems from a study of shared clonotypes between healthy human individuals. TCRdb keeps only in-frame clones here, not all; method: immunoSEQ multiplex PCR. The sample includes roughly 1,500,000 clones, roughly 98% of them seen just once. CDR3 size: 15 residues. V was clipped by 3 bases and J by 6 bases; unmatched bases: 8. Looked up from germline, CDR1 is KGHSH and CDR2 is LQKENI. The chain combines TRBV18 with TRBJ1-2; 9 bases line up with TRBD1. Sequencing used naive CD4+ T cells sorted from blood. Subset indicated: CD45RA+ positively selected. This receptor was identified in a man in his thirties or forties in good health. In DNA form, the CDR3 reads TGTGCCAGCTCACCGCCGGACAGGGGACGGGATGGCTACACCTTC. It codes for CASSPPDRGRDGYTF.